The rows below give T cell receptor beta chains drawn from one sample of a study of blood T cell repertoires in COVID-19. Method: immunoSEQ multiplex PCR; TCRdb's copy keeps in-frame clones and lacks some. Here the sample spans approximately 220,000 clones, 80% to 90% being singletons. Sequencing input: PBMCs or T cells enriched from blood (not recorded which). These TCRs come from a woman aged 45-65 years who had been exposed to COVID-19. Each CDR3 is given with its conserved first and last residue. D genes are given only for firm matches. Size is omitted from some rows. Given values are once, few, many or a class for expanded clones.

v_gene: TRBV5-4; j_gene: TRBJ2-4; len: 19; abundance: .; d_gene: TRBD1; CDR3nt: TGTGCCAGCAGCGTTGGAATCACCGGGACAGCCCTAGCCAAAAACATTCAGTACTTC; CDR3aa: CASSVGITGTALAKNIQYF
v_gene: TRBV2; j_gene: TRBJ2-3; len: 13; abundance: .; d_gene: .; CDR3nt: TGTGCCAGCAGGCTATGGGACTCCGATACGCAGTATTTT; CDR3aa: CASRLWDSDTQYF
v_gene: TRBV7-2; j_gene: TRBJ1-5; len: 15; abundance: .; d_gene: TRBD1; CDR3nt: TGTGCCAGCAGCCCCGGACAGGAGCGGAGTCAGCCCCAGCATTTT; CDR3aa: CASSPGQERSQPQHF
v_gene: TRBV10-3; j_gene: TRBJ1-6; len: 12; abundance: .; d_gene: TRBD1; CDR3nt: TGTGCCATCAGTGAGTCGGGACAGTTCCTCCACTTT; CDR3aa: CAISESGQFLHF
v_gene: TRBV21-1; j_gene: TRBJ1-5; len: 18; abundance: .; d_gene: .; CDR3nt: TGTGCCAGCAGCAAAGGCAGTGGGGCGGACGGCAGCAATCAGCCCCAGCATTTT; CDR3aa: CASSKGSGADGSNQPQHF
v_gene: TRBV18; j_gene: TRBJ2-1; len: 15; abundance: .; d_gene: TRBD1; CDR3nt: TGTGCCAGCTCACCATCGGGACAGGGCGACAATGAGCAGTTCTTC; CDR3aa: CASSPSGQGDNEQFF
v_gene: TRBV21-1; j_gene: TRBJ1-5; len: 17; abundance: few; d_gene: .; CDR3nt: TGTGCCAGCAGCACATCCGGAGTGACAGTAGGCTTTCAGCCCCAGCATTTT; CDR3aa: CASSTSGVTVGFQPQHF
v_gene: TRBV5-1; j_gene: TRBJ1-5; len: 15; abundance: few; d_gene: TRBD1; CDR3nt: TGCGCCAGCAGCTTGGAAGGACAGGGGGCTCAGCCCCAGCATTTT; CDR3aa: CASSLEGQGAQPQHF
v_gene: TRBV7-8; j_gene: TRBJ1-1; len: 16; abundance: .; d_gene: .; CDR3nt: TGTGCCAGCAGCTTAGTTGGAGGGCGCTCGAACACTGAAGCTTTCTTT; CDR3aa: CASSLVGGRSNTEAFF
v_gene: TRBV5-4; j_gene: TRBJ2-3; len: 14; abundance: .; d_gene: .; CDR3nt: TGTGCCAGCAGCCAGAGGATAGGCACAGATACGCAGTATTTT; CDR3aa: CASSQRIGTDTQYF
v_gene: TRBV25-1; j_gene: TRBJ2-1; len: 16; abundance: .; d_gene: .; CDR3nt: TGTGCCAGCAGTGAAGTGGAACAGGGCCCGGGGGGTGAGCAGTTCTTC; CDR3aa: CASSEVEQGPGGEQFF
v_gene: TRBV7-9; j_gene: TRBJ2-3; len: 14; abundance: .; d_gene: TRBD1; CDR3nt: TGTGCCAGCAGTTGGGGGACAGGGACGGATACGCAGTATTTT; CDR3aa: CASSWGTGTDTQYF
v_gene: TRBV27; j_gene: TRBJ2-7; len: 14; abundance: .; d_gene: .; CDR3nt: TGTGCCAGCAGTTTCGGAGTACAGGGTGGCAAGCAGTACTTC; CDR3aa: CASSFGVQGGKQYF
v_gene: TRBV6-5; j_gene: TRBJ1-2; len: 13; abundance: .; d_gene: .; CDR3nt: TGTGCCAGCAGTTCGTACTCTGTCTATGGCTACACCTTC; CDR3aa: CASSSYSVYGYTF
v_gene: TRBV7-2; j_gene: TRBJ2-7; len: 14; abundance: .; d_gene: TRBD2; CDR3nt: TGTGCCAGCTCCGTGAGGGGAGGGCCCTACGAGCAGTACTTC; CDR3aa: CASSVRGGPYEQYF
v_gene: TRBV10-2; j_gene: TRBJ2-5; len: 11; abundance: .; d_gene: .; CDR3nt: TGCGCCAGTCGCCAGCAAGAGACCCAGTACTTC; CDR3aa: CASRQQETQYF
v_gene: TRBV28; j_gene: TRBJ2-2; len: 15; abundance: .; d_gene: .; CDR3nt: TGTGCCAGCAGTTTAGTGAACACCAACACCGGGGAGCTGTTTTTT; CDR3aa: CASSLVNTNTGELFF
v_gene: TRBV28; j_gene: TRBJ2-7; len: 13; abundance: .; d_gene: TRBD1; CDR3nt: TGTGCCAGCAGTTCAGGGGGCGAAAACGAGCAGTACTTC; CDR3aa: CASSSGGENEQYF
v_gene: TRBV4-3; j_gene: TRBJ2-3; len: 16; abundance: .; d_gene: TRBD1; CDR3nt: TGCGCCAGCAGCCAAGCGGGACAGGGAACGGGAGATACGCAGTATTTT; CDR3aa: CASSQAGQGTGDTQYF
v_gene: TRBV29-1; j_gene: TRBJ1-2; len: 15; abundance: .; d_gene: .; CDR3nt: TGCAGCGTTCGAGGACTTGACGGAGGTAACTATGGCTACACCTTC; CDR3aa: CSVRGLDGGNYGYTF
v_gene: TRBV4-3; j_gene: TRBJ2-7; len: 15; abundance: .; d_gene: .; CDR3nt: TGCGCCAGCAGCCAATCACAGGGAGTCTCCTACGAGCAGTACTTC; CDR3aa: CASSQSQGVSYEQYF
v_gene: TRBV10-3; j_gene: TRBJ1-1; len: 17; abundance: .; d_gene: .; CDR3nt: TGTGCCATCAAAGCCCCCCAGACAGGACTCATGAACACTGAAGCTTTCTTT; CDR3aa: CAIKAPQTGLMNTEAFF
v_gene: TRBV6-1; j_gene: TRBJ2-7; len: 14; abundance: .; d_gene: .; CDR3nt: TGTGCCAGCAGTGAAGCTCCAGGGGGGTACGAGCAGTACTTC; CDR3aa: CASSEAPGGYEQYF
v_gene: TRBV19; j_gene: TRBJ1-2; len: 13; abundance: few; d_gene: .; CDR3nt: TGTGCCAGTAGTATAATTCAAAGGGGAGGCTACACCTTC; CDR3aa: CASSIIQRGGYTF
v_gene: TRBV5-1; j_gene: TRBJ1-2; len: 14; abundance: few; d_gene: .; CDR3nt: TGCGCCAGCAGCTTGCGCAGGGGTGGCCATGGCTACACCTTC; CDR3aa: CASSLRRGGHGYTF
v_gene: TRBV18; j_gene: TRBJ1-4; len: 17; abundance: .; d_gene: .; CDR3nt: TGTGCCAGCTCACCCAGGACAACCTCCGGAACTAATGAAAAACTGTTTTTT; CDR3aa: CASSPRTTSGTNEKLFF
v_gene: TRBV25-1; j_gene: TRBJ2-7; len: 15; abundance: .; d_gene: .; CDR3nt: TGTGCCAGCTCCCCCCGAACCCTAAGCTCCTACGAGCAGTACTTC; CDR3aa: CASSPRTLSSYEQYF
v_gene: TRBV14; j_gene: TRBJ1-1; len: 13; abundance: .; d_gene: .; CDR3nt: TGTGCCAGCAGCCAAGTGTTAGGGGCTGAAGCTTTCTTT; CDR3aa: CASSQVLGAEAFF
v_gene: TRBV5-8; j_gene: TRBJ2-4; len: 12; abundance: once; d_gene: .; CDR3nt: TGTGCCAGCAGCTTGGCAAAAAACATTCAGTACTTC; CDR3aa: CASSLAKNIQYF
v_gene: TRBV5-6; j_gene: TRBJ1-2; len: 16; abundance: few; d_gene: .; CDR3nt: TGTGCCAGCAGCTTGCGGATTAGGGGGAACTCCTATGGCTACACCTTC; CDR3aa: CASSLRIRGNSYGYTF
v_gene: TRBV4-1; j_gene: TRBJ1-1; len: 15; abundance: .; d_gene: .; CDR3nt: TGCGCCAGCAGCCAAGAGCTAACAGGGATTACTGAAGCTTTCTTT; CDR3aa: CASSQELTGITEAFF
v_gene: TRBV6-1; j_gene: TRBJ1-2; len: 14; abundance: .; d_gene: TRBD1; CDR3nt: TGTGCCAGCAGTGAAGACAGGGGAGGATATGGCTACACCTTC; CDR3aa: CASSEDRGGYGYTF
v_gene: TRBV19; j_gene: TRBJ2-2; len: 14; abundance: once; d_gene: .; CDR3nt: TGTGCCAGTAGGGGTAGGGGGAACACCGGGGAGCTGTTTTTT; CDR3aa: CASRGRGNTGELFF
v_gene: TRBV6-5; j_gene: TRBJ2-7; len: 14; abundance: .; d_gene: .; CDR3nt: TGTGCCAGCAGTCACGGGAAGGGTTTAGCCGAGCAGTACTTC; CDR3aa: CASSHGKGLAEQYF
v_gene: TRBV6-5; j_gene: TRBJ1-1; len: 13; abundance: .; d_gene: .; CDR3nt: TGTGCCAGCACAGGGAAGTTTAACACTGAAGCTTTCTTT; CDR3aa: CASTGKFNTEAFF
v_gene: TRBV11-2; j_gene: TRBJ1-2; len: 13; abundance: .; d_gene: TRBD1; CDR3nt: TGTGCCAGCAGCGCCTACAGGGGAACTGGCTACACCTTC; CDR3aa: CASSAYRGTGYTF
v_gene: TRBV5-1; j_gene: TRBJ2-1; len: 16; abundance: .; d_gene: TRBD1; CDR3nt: TGCGCCAGCAGCGCGGGTGGTGGTACAGGGGGCAATGAGCAGTTCTTC; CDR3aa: CASSAGGGTGGNEQFF
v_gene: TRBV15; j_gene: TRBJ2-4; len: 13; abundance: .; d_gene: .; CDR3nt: TGTGCCACCAGCAGACCTCCTTTAAACATTCAGTACTTC; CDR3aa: CATSRPPLNIQYF
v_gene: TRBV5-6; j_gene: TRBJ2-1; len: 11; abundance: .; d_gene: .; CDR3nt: TGTGCCAGCACCCTATCCAATGAGCAGTTCTTC; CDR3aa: CASTLSNEQFF
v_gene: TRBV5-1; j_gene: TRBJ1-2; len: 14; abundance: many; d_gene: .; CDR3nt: TGCGCCAGCAGCCCAGGATTTTCTAACTATGGCTACACCTTC; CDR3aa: CASSPGFSNYGYTF
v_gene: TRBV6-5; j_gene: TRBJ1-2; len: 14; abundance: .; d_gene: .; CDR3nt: TGTGCCAGCAGAACCGGGACAATTGCACCCGGCTACACCTTC; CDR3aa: CASRTGTIAPGYTF
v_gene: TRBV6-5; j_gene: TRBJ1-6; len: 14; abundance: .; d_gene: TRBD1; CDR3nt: TGTGCCAGCAGGGACAGGGCGGCGAATTCACCCCTCCACTTT; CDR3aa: CASRDRAANSPLHF
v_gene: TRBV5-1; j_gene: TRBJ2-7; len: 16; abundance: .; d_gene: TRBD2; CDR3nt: TGCGCCAGCAGCTTTGAGCTAGCGGGGGGGTTCTACGAGCAGTACTTC; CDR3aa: CASSFELAGGFYEQYF
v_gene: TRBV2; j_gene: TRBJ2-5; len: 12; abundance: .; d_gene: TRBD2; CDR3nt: TGTGCCAGCGGGACTAGCGCGGGGACCCAGTACTTC; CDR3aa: CASGTSAGTQYF
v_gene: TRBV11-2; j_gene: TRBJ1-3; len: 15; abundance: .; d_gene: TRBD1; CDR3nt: TGTGCCAGCAGGGGGACAGGAAACTCTGGAAACACCATATATTTT; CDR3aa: CASRGTGNSGNTIYF
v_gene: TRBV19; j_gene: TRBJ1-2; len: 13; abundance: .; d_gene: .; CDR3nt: TGTGCCAGTAGGAGGTCTGACAGCTATGGCTACACCTTC; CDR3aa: CASRRSDSYGYTF
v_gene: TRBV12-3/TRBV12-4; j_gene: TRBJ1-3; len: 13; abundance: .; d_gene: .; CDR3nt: TGTGCCAGCAGTTCCGGGTCTGGAAACACCATATATTTT; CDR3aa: CASSSGSGNTIYF
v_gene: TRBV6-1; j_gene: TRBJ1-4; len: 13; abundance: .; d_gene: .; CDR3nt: TGTGCCAGCAGTGAATCTCCCGGGATTCAACTGTTTTTT; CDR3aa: CASSESPGIQLFF